The TCR beta chain described here comes from a study of cytomegalovirus exposure and HLA in healthy donors. Trimming removed 1 base at V and 3 bases at J, with 21 bases between. Germline V gives CDR1 SGHTA, CDR2 FQGNSA. The CDR3 sequence is 18 residues long. Comment on this clone: Antigen unknown.

Findings and limits, study-wide: In a later analysis, a genetic analysis reported fewer productive-TCR N-insertions in an Asian-associated ancestry cluster than the cohort average.

Researchers ran the PCR with 60 Vbeta and 13 Jbeta primers. The table came from immunoSEQ multiplex PCR; TCRdb's copy has only in-frame clones and leaves some out. The sample lists 150,000 to 200,000 clones, around 79% occurring once. Donors had nominal health at sampling but likely had unrecorded immune exposures. Material for sequencing was PBMCs. The TCR originated in a man in his forties or fifties in good health and CMV-seronegative. This rearrangement joins TRBV7-2 to TRBJ1-2, with D possibly being TRBD1 (5 bases). The CDR3 coding sequence is TGTGCCAGCAGCTTAGTTCAGGGCCTAGTATTAAAGGACTATGGCTACACCTTC. This translates into CASSLVQGLVLKDYGYTF.